This T cell receptor beta chain comes out of a study of spatial heterogeneity in lung cancer. Looking at the study overall: Alpha-chain sequences were consistently detected less often than beta-chain sequences. Mean representation of each unique TCR and UMI combination in the raw reads exceeded eight occurrences.

The time point here: sample taken at primary tumor resection. Frozen PBMC, nontumor lung or tumor provided whole RNA, which was sequenced unsorted. TCRdb re-derived calls from the 5' RACE reads in MiXCR, one entry per CDR3 protein. The sample carries approximately 21,000 distinct CDR3 sequences, about 3% recorded once. Study-wide results and caveats: Ubiquitous, expanded tumor-derived TCRs were more frequently observed in blood at resection than at follow-up.

This clonotype has at least ten counts. Antigen unknown. Trimming left V 5 bases short and J 4 bases short, with 12 bases between. Germline CDR1 is MNHNS and CDR2 is SASEGT. The CDR3 contains 14 residues. V gene TRBV6-1 combines with J gene TRBJ2-1, with a weak D call TRBD2 (5 bases). This receptor was obtained from a female donor with early-stage non-small cell lung cancer. The sequencing here drew on PBMCs, taken at surgery. CDR3 sequence: CASSLSGTYNEQFF. DNA for the CDR3: TGTGCCAGCAGTCTGAGCGGCACTTACAATGAGCAGTTCTTC.